The 13 T cell receptor beta chains in this list originate from one sample, sequenced in a study of T cells in Graves' hyperthyroidism and ophthalmopathy. Amplification of TCR beta CDR3 regions was performed using RNA transcripts as template. The primer set for the first-round RT-PCR of the TCR CDR3 was HTBI. TCRdb re-derived calls from the multiplex PCR reads in MiXCR, one entry per CDR3 protein. The sample lists about 640,000 distinct CDR3 sequences; about a fifth were seen once. The sample was blood. These receptors were collected from a man aged 25-40 years with Graves' ophthalmopathy.

This clonotype was counted at least ten times. The J gene is TRBJ2-3, the V gene TRBV27; TRBD1 matches 7 bases. Germline V CDR1 and CDR2: MNHEY, SMNVEV (reference sequence). The CDR3 covers 14 residues. Trimming at V came to 6 bases and at J to 5 bases, leaving 8 bases not matched to a gene. For the CDR3, the DNA is TGTGCCAGCAGCCTTGGACAGGCAAAAGATACGCAGTATTTT. Its protein product is CASSLGQAKDTQYF.

This clonotype was observed at least ten times. The chain couples TRBV5-6 to TRBJ1-1; D gene ambiguous. The CDR3 contains 13 residues. In germline, CDR1 is SGHDT, CDR2 YYEEEE. The germline V and J ends were trimmed by 5 bases and 1 base, with 9 bases remaining between them. In nucleotides, the CDR3 is TGTGCCAGCAGTTACTCGGGGAACACTGAAGCTTTCTTT. As protein: CASSYSGNTEAFF.

This clonotype has a count of ten or more. The chain combines TRBV7-3 with TRBJ2-1; D is perhaps TRBD1 or TRBD2 (5 bases each). The CDR3 loop spans 15 amino acids. The V end was cut by 5 bases, the J end by 3 bases, with 14 bases between. Germline CDR1 SGHTA, CDR2 FQGTGA. CDR3 protein: CASSRSGAIYNEQFF. DNA for the CDR3: TGTGCCAGCAGCAGATCCGGGGCTATCTACAATGAGCAGTTCTTC.

Concerning this clonotype itself: The junction differs from germline at one of its ends, possibly a read error. The chain recombines TRBV3-1 with TRBJ1-3; no clear D. Germline V gene sequence: CDR1 LGHDT, CDR2 YNNKEL (reference sequence). This CDR3 has 12 residues. CDR3 loop: CASRGAGDTIYF. CDR3 DNA sequence: TGTGCCAGCCGGGGAGCTGGAGACACCATATATTTT.

This rearrangement joins TRBV11-2 to TRBJ1-5, with D uncertain. CDR1 is SGHAT, CDR2 FQNNGV, per germline. V lost 3 bases and J lost 6, with 12 bases in between. This CDR3 region has 14 residues. CDR3 sequence reads: CASSLKGLGQPQHF. The CDR3 DNA reads TGTGCCAGCAGCTTGAAGGGTCTGGGTCAGCCCCAGCATTTT.

The V gene is TRBV20-1, the J gene TRBJ2-7, with 11 nucleotides matching TRBD2. This CDR3 has 14 residues. J was trimmed by 6 bases and V by 2 bases; bases with no gene match: 6. The germline gives CDR1 DFQATT, CDR2 SNEGSKA (reference sequence). Here the CDR3 reads CSARLLSGRGEQYF. CDR3 DNA: TGCAGTGCTAGACTGCTTAGCGGGAGGGGCGAGCAGTACTTC.

In this sample, this clonotype turned up a few times. The chain has TRBV6-2 or TRBV6-3 and TRBJ2-7; a possible D gene is TRBD2 (6 bases). The CDR3 is 14 amino acids. CDR1 and CDR2 (germline): MNHEY, SVGEGT. V was clipped by 6 bases and J by 4 bases, with 16 bases between them. CDR3 nucleotides: TGTGCCAGCAGGTACCGGGACTCTAAATACGAGCAGTACTTC. Protein: CASRYRDSKYEQYF.

This clonotype has ten or more counts. The chain uses TRBV30 and TRBJ1-1; D gene ambiguous. V was shortened by 3 bases and J by 2 bases, with 10 bases between the two germline ends. CDR1 and CDR2 from the germline V gene are GTSNPN and SVGIG (reference sequence). The CDR3 consists of 13 residues. In nucleotides, the CDR3 is TGTGCCTGGAGCCCAGGATTCAACACTGAAGCTTTCTTT. This codes for CAWSPGFNTEAFF.

This clonotype was seen repeatedly, ten times or more. This sequence joins TRBV11-2 and TRBJ2-1; possibly TRBD1 or TRBD2 for D (6 bases each). The CDR3 sequence is 17 residues long. Germline V gene sequence: CDR1 SGHAT, CDR2 FQNNGV. The ends were cut back, 5 bases at V and 0 bases at J, with 17 bases in the middle. CDR3 nucleotides: TGTGCCAGCAGCCCGGGGGCGGGACGCCGCTCCTACAATGAGCAGTTCTTC. It yields the protein CASSPGAGRRSYNEQFF.

This rearrangement joins TRBV5-6 to TRBJ2-5, with TRBD2 matching over 13 bases. The CDR3 spans 15 residues. Germline V gene sequence: CDR1 SGHDT, CDR2 YYEEEE. Germline trimming cut 4 bases from V and 2 bases from J; bases unmatched to any gene: 2. The CDR3 DNA reads TGTGCCAGCAGCGTACTAGCGGGAGGGCAAGAGACCCAGTACTTC. Translation: CASSVLAGGQETQYF.

The genes are TRBV28 and TRBJ1-1, with 11 positions matching TRBD1. V trimming: 2 bases; J trimming: 0 bases; junction bases outside the gene matches: 5. Looked up from germline, CDR1 is MDHEN and CDR2 is SYDVKM. This CDR3 spans 17 amino acids. The CDR3 coding sequence is TGTGCCAGCAGTTTAGGACAGGGGGCACGAATGAACACTGAAGCTTTCTTT. Translating gives CASSLGQGARMNTEAFF. Full variable domain (remainder filled in from reference TRBV28 and TRBJ1-1): DVKVTQSSRYLVKRTGEKVFLECVQDMDHENMFWYRQDPGLGLRLIYFSYDVKMKEKGDIPEGYSVSREKKERFSLILESASTNQTSMYLCASSLGQGARMNTEAFFGQGTRLTVV.

This clonotype was detected only a few times. The V call is TRBV6-5, the J call TRBJ1-4; D gene ambiguous. CDR1 is MNHEY, CDR2 SVGAGI, per germline. The V end lost 2 bases, the J end lost 2 bases, and 12 bases lay between the germline ends. CDR3 size: 16 residues. The CDR3 coding sequence is TGTGCCAGCAGTTACACTTTGATGGAGACTAATGAAAAACTGTTTTTT. It codes for CASSYTLMETNEKLFF.

This rearrangement joins TRBV5-1 to TRBJ2-5; possible D gene TRBD1, 5 bases. CDR1 SGHRS and CDR2 YFSETQ come from the germline V gene. The V and J ends lost 0 bases and 9 bases respectively, with 6 bases between them. The CDR3 loop spans 11 amino acids. For the CDR3, the DNA is TGCGCCAGCAGCTTGGGCAGGGCCCAGTACTTC. Amino acid sequence: CASSLGRAQYF. The whole variable domain, remainder taken from reference TRBV5-1 and TRBJ2-5, is KAGVTQTPRYLIKTRGQQVTLSCSPISGHRSVSWYQQTPGQGLQFLFEYFSETQRNKGNFPGRFSGRQFSNSRSEMNVSTLELGDSALYLCASSLGRAQYFGPGTRLLVL.